This T cell receptor beta chain came from a study of blood T cell repertoires in COVID-19. Whole-study context: Specimens from acute and convalescent COVID-19 originated in the United States, Italy and Spain. In each case, the material was cDNA or gDNA derived from T cells, B-cell-depleted T cells, or PBMCs.

How the authors handled the data: Amplified reference gene primers provided the basis for estimating nucleated cell counts. Profiling relied on immunoSEQ multiplex PCR, and the TCRdb table lists in-frame clones only, not all of them. V and J calls and clone size come straight from that table; D and trimming were deduced from the DNA. The sample shows over 150,000 clones, around 85% of them seen only once. CDR1 is MNHEY and CDR2 is SVGEGT in the germline V gene. V shed 0 bases and J 4 bases; nucleotides not matched to a gene: 7. The CDR3 sequence is 17 residues long. The chain joins TRBV6-2 or TRBV6-3 to TRBJ2-2; 8 bases line up with TRBD1. Material for sequencing was peripheral blood. This TCR was sampled from a man in his 70s with active or convalescent COVID-19. The CDR3 nucleotides are TGTGCCAGCAGTTACTCCGGACAGGGCCTTCCCACCGGGGAGCTGTTTTTT. Protein sequence: CASSYSGQGLPTGELFF.